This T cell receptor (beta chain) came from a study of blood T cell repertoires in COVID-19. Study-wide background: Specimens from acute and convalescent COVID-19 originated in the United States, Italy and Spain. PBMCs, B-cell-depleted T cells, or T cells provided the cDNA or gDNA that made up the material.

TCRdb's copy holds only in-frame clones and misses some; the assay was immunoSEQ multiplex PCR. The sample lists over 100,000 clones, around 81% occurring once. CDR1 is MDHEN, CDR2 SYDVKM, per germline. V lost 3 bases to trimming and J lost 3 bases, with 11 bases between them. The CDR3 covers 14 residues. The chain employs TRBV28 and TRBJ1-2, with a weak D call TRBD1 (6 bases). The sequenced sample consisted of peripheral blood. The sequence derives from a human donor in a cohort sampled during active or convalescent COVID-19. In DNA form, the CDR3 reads TGTGCCAGCAGTTTGACAGGAACTCACTATGGCTACACCTTC. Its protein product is CASSLTGTHYGYTF.